The clone carrying this T cell receptor (beta chain) was counted many times. As yet, its antigen is unknown. The data were taken from a study of read filtering for tumor transcriptome and immune sequencing. Study-wide findings and caveats: Approximately 87% of IR-seq clonotypes had a single read, yet these held approximately 4% of reads.

Germline CDR1 reads SGHVS; CDR2 reads FNYEAQ. V dropped 1 base and J dropped 7 bases, with 13 bases sitting between them. The length of the CDR3 is 14 residues. From around 0.4 ug of RNA, a library with molecular barcoded alpha/delta and beta/gamma adaptors was made. TCRdb redid the calling of the reads with MiXCR, one entry per CDR3 protein. The repertoire includes 8,500 to 9,500 distinct CDR3 sequences, more than 15% of them detected once, and 20% to 25% sits in the top ten. The gene calls are TRBV7-6 and TRBJ2-5; D is perhaps TRBD2 (5 bases). The specimen sequenced was a population of CD138-negative cells sorted from bone marrow. The sequence was obtained from a donor aged 40 or older with multiple myeloma. The CDR3 here is CASSLDVGEGTQYF. DNA for the CDR3: TGTGCCAGCAGCTTAGATGTGGGAGAGGGGACCCAGTACTTC.